The rows below give T cell receptor beta chains drawn from one sample of a study of Ad26.COV2.S vaccination and SARS-CoV-2 variants. Sequencing was performed with immunoSEQ multiplex PCR; in TCRdb, only in-frame clones are kept and a portion is missing. The repertoire holds roughly 380,000 clones, over 75% seen once, with approximately 4% in the top ten. Source: peripheral blood, taken in a trial of Ad26.COV2.S vaccine versus placebo. Receptors were obtained from a person aged 18-65 years who received the Ad26.COV2.S COVID-19 vaccine or a placebo. The CDR3 runs from the conserved cysteine through the conserved F or W. D genes are given only for firm matches. Clone size is stated in some rows and not others, as once, few, many or a class when expanded.

v_gene	j_gene	abundance	d_gene	CDR3aa
TRBV9	TRBJ2-3	NA	NA	CASSVGAGLTDTQYF
TRBV7-6	TRBJ2-1	NA	TRBD1	CASSSKEGGEQFF
TRBV7-6	TRBJ2-1	NA	NA	CASSLAGGLINEQFF
TRBV28	TRBJ1-1	few	TRBD1	CASSYRDRGFEAFF
TRBV5-1	TRBJ2-1	NA	TRBD2	CASNGRTSGYNEQFF
TRBV4-3	TRBJ1-2	NA	NA	CASSQALISGSYGYTF
TRBV11-2	TRBJ2-3	NA	NA	CASSSLSRITDTQYF
TRBV29-1	TRBJ1-1	NA	NA	CSVAEGRAFF
TRBV9	TRBJ2-2	NA	TRBD2	CASGTSGNTGELFF
TRBV19	TRBJ2-2	NA	TRBD1	CASTGTGGLGELFF
TRBV6-5	TRBJ1-5	few	NA	CASRSHKGQPQHF
TRBV7-2	TRBJ1-2	many	NA	CASSLTPSGGYTF
TRBV4-3	TRBJ1-1	NA	TRBD1	CASSQKTGTGFDTEAFF
TRBV6-1	TRBJ2-5	NA	NA	CASSERGETQYF
TRBV29-1	TRBJ1-2	once	NA	CSVPGPQGHYTF
TRBV5-1	TRBJ2-7	NA	NA	CASSPGQNWDEQYF
TRBV7-8	TRBJ2-5	NA	NA	CASSLVSLRLSVSEEIKSQYF
TRBV5-1	TRBJ2-1	NA	TRBD2	CASSFQRGYNNEQFF